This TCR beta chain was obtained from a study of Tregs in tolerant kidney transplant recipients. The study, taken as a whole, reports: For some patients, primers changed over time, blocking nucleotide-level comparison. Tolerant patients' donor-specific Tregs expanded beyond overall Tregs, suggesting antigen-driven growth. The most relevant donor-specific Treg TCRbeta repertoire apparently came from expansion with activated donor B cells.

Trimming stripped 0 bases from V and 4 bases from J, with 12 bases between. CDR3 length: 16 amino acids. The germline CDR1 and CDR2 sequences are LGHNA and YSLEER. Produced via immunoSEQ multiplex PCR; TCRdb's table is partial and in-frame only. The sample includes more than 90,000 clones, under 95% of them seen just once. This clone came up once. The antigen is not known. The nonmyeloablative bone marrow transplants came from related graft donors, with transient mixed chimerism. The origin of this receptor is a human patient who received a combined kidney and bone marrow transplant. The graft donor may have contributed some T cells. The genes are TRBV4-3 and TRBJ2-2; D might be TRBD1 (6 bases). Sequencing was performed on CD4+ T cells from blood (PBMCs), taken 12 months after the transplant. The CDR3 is CASSQEPGQVTGELFF. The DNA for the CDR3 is TGCGCCAGCAGCCAAGAACCGGGACAAGTCACCGGGGAGCTGTTTTTT.